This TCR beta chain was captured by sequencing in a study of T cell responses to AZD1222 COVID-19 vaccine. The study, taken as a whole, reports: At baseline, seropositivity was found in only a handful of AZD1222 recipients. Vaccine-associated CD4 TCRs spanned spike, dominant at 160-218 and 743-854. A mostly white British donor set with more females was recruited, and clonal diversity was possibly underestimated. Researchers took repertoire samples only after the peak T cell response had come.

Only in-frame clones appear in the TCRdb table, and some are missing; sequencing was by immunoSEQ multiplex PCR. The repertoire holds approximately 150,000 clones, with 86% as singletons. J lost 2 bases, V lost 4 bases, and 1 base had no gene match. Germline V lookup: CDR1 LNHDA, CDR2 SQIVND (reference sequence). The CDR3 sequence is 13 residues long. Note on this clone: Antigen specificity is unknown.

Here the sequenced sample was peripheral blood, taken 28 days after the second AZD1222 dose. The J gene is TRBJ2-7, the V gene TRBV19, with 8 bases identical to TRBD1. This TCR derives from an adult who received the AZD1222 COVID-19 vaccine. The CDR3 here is CASSTTGAYEQYF. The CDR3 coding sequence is TGTGCCAGTAGTACGACAGGGGCCTACGAGCAGTACTTC. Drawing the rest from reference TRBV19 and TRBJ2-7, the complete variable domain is DGGITQSPKYLFRKEGQNVTLSCEQNLNHDAMYWYRQDPGQGLRLIYYSQIVNDFQKGDIAEGYSVSREKKESFPLTVTSAQKNPTAFYLCASSTTGAYEQYFGPGTRLTVT.